This TCR beta chain appears in the sequencing data of a study of cytomegalovirus exposure and HLA in healthy donors. Study summary: A prior analysis found 117 million unique TCR beta sequences from around 180 million T cells. The study's findings and limits: Researchers reported that a few CMV-associated chains were confirmed in vitro as CMV antigen-specific. Beyond CMV serostatus, there was no information to go on about immune exposure.

The V and J ends lost 2 bases and 4 bases respectively, with 9 bases between them. Germline assignment: CDR1 MNHNS and CDR2 SASEGT. This CDR3 is 14 amino acids long. PCR involved 60 Vbeta and 13 Jbeta primers. Profiled with immunoSEQ multiplex PCR; TCRdb holds only in-frame clones, not every one. This listing includes roughly 120,000 clones. In regard to this clone: Its antigen is unknown.

The chain recombines TRBV6-1 with TRBJ2-1; perhaps TRBD2 as D (5 bases). Sequenced sample: PBMCs. The TCR comes from a man aged 40-49 years in good health and CMV-seronegative. CDR3 coding DNA: TGTGCCAGCAGTGAACAAGCGGAATACAATGAGCAGTTCTTC. Amino acid sequence: CASSEQAEYNEQFF.